Each of the 23 T cell receptor beta chains below was sequenced from the same sample in a study of blood T cells in healthy people across ages. A J-beta primer mix and a sample-barcoded 5' primer were used in a second PCR of about 7 to 12 cycles. TCRdb ran MiXCR on the 5' RACE reads and lists one entry per CDR3 protein. The data contain about 700,000 distinct CDR3 sequences, roughly 32% of them singletons. Specimen: blood. The receptors originated from an elderly woman in good health.

The V call is TRBV10-3, the J call TRBJ2-5; perhaps TRBD2 as D (5 bases). Judging by the DNA end, TRBJ2-7 fits better; the J call may be wrong. The CDR3 covers 14 residues. Germline assignment: CDR1 ENHRY and CDR2 SYGVKD. CDR3 bases: TGTGCCATCAGTGATCCTACGGGGTACTACGAGCAGTACTTC. Its translation is CAISDPTGYYEQYF.

This clonotype was counted ten times or more. As DNA, the CDR3 is TGTGCCAGCAGCACGGCTAATGAAAAACTGTTTTTT. It specifies CASSTANEKLFF. V usage is TRBV7-2 and J usage is TRBJ1-4; no firm D call. Per germline, CDR1 SGHTA and CDR2 FQGNSA. The V and J ends lost 5 bases and 3 bases respectively, with 4 bases between them. The CDR3 sequence is 12 residues long.

This clonotype was recorded once. Since a much larger clone is just one base distant, this may be a read error. The chain employs TRBV28 and TRBJ1-2; TRBD1 matches at 7 bases. The CDR3 sequence is 14 residues long. Germline assignment: CDR1 MDHEN and CDR2 SYDVKM. CDR3 bases: TGTGCCAGCAGAGGGACAGAGAAAAACTATGACTACACCTTC. Its protein product is CASRGTEKNYDYTF.

This clonotype was recorded at least ten times. This chain links TRBV27 with TRBJ2-5; D uncertain. This CDR3 has 16 amino acids. Per the germline V gene, CDR1 is MNHEY and CDR2 is SMNVEV (reference sequence). V was pared by 6 bases and J by 0 bases, with 17 bases between. CDR3 loop: CASSPAEIPYQETQYF. The CDR3 DNA sequence: TGTGCCAGCAGCCCCGCGGAAATTCCATACCAAGAGACCCAGTACTTC.

The V and J genes are TRBV18 and TRBJ1-1; D gene unclear. CDR1 and CDR2 (germline): KGHSH, LQKENI. The CDR3 totals 13 residues. V shed 7 bases and J shed 0 bases, with 9 bases lying between them. CDR3 amino acids: CASWFSLNTEAFF. In nucleotides, the CDR3 is TGTGCCAGCTGGTTCTCGTTGAACACTGAAGCTTTCTTT.

Only a few counts were recorded for this clonotype. The chain couples TRBV6-2 or TRBV6-3 to TRBJ2-2; 8 positions agree with TRBD2. The CDR3 has 16 amino acids. The J segment lost 7 bases and the V segment lost 6 bases, leaving 13 bases of the junction unmatched. Germline lookup yields CDR1 MNHEY and CDR2 SVGEGT. The chain's CDR3 is CASRESGLASGGELFF. For the CDR3, the DNA is TGTGCCAGCAGGGAATCCGGACTAGCTTCGGGCGGGGAGCTGTTTTTT.

The chain combines TRBV20-1 with TRBJ1-2; D is unclear. The CDR3 loop spans 12 amino acids. Trimming cost V 1 base and J 5 bases, with 8 bases left between them. Germline V gives CDR1 DFQATT, CDR2 SNEGSKA (reference sequence). CDR3 coding DNA: TGCAGTGCTAGAGTGCCGGGGTATGGCTACACCTTC. This translates into CSARVPGYGYTF.

This clonotype was observed many times. The V call is TRBV5-1, the J call TRBJ2-7; TRBD2 agrees at 7 bases. V shed 5 bases, J shed 0 bases, and the junction held 8 bases outside the gene matches. The CDR3 runs 15 residues. Germline CDR1 and CDR2: SGHRS and YFSETQ. The DNA of the CDR3 is TGCGCCAGCAGGGTGGGGGGGATCGCCTCCTACGAGCAGTACTTC. As protein: CASRVGGIASYEQYF.

Remarks on this clonotype: A much more abundant neighbour one base away suggests this may be a read error. The chain uses TRBV3-1 and TRBJ2-3, with D perhaps TRBD2 (6 bases). Per germline, CDR1 LGHDT and CDR2 YNNKEL (reference sequence). There are 15 residues in the CDR3. The V and J ends lost 5 bases and 1 base respectively, with 13 bases between them. Here the CDR3 reads CASSDRRGRTDTQYF. The CDR3 coding sequence is TGTGCCAGCAGCGACCGGAGGGGCCGCACAGATACGCAGTATTTT.

This clonotype has at least ten counts. The rearrangement links TRBV20-1 to TRBJ2-5; TRBD2 matches 9 bases. This CDR3 is 13 amino acids long. The V gene end was trimmed by 6 bases and the J gene end by 5 bases; junction bases not matched to a gene: 7. The germline gives CDR1 DFQATT, CDR2 SNEGSKA (reference sequence). CDR3 region: CSAERGVWETQYF. The DNA of the CDR3 is TGCAGTGCCGAGCGGGGGGTTTGGGAGACCCAGTACTTC.

This clonotype was counted ten times or more. This rearrangement joins TRBV5-1 to TRBJ1-2, with a possible D match to TRBD1 (6 bases). The CDR3 runs to 13 residues. Per germline, CDR1 SGHRS and CDR2 YFSETQ. Between the trimmed V and J ends, which lost 4 bases and 8 bases, there was a span of 15 bases. Written as DNA, the CDR3 is TGCGCCAGCAGCCGTATGGGGGCTGAAGGCTACACCTTC. This gives the protein CASSRMGAEGYTF.

The rearrangement uses TRBV5-1 and TRBJ1-1; a possible D gene is TRBD1 (5 bases). The CDR3 totals 13 residues. The germline V gene encodes CDR1 SGHRS and CDR2 YFSETQ. V was cut by 8 bases and J by 8 bases, with 19 bases left in between. CDR3 region: CASGGPGPSEAFF. The CDR3 coding sequence is TGCGCCAGTGGAGGGCCGGGGCCCTCAGAAGCTTTCTTT.

The chain joins TRBV20-1 to TRBJ2-7, with 9 bases lining up with TRBD2. The closer fit of TRBJ2-5 to the DNA end suggests the J call may be wrong. Germline V gives CDR1 DFQATT, CDR2 SNEGSKA (reference sequence). The CDR3 sequence is 14 residues long. DNA of the CDR3: TGCAGTGCTAGAGGCGGGGGGGCCTCTGAGACCCAGTACTTC. This encodes CSARGGGASETQYF.

Of note for this clonotype: It may be a read error: a sequence one base away is much more abundant. J is TRBJ1-5 and V is TRBV6-6; TRBD1 matches 9 bases. Germline assignment: CDR1 MNHNY and CDR2 SVGAGI (reference sequence). This CDR3 comprises 16 residues. The CDR3 loop reads CASSYTGGYSNRPQHF. In DNA, the CDR3 is TGTGCCAGCAGTTATACAGGGGGCTATAGCAATCGGCCCCAGCATTTT.

In the case of this clonotype: At one end the junction does not follow the germline gene, possibly because of a read error. This rearrangement joins TRBV4-3 to TRBJ2-3; D possibly uses TRBD1 or TRBD2 (5 bases each). CDR1 is LGHNA, CDR2 YSLEER, per germline. This CDR3 has 14 residues. The CDR3 DNA reads as TGCGCTAGCAGTTCGGGACCCAACACAGATGCGCAGTATTTT. Protein: CASSSGPNTDAQYF.

This clonotype was seen many times. The chain recombines TRBV5-1 with TRBJ1-1; TRBD1 might be the D (5 bases). Germline V gene lookup returns CDR1 SGHRS and CDR2 YFSETQ. Deletions cut 4 bases from V and 4 bases from J, with 14 bases between. The CDR3 length is 14 residues. In nucleotides, the CDR3 is TGCGCCAGCAGCCCAGGTCATCAGGGCACTGAAGCTTTCTTT. Its protein is CASSPGHQGTEAFF.

V gene TRBV29-1 combines with J gene TRBJ2-5, with D perhaps TRBD2 (5 bases). The V end lost 6 bases, the J end lost 2 bases, and 13 bases lay between the germline ends. CDR1 is SQVTM, CDR2 ANQGSEA, per germline. The CDR3 runs 13 residues. CDR3 protein: CSVTILGQETQYF. CDR3 DNA sequence: TGCAGCGTCACAATACTAGGGCAAGAGACCCAGTACTTC.

This clonotype was recorded at least ten times. This chain connects TRBV12-3 or TRBV12-4 to TRBJ2-5; 11 bases are shared with TRBD2. Trimming removed 5 bases from V and 3 bases from J; junction bases left unmatched: 11. The length of the CDR3 is 17 residues. The CDR3 nucleotides are TGTGCCAGCAGTCCTAGATTAGCGGGGGGGCCGGAAGAGACCCAGTACTTC. Its translation is CASSPRLAGGPEETQYF.

This clonotype has at least ten counts. This rearrangement joins TRBV11-2 to TRBJ1-1; 8 bases are a match to TRBD1. The germline gives CDR1 SGHAT, CDR2 FQNNGV. The CDR3 is 13 amino acids. Trimming at V came to 1 base and at J to 7 bases, leaving 2 bases not matched to a gene. The CDR3 reads CASSLAGTGEAFF. The CDR3 nucleotides read TGTGCCAGCAGCTTAGCGGGGACAGGTGAAGCTTTCTTT.

This chain joins TRBV5-6 and TRBJ2-7, with D unclear. The CDR3 runs 14 residues. Germline CDR1 SGHDT, CDR2 YYEEEE. Deletions cut 4 bases from V and 1 base from J, with 12 bases between. The CDR3 is CASSRRWGSYEQYF. CDR3 in DNA: TGTGCCAGCAGCCGGAGATGGGGTTCCTACGAGCAGTACTTC. The full variable domain, with the rest looked up from reference TRBV5-6 and TRBJ2-7, is DAGVTQSPTHLIKTRGQQVTLRCSPKSGHDTVSWYQQALGQGPQFIFQYYEEEERQRGNFPDRFSGHQFPNYSSELNVNALLLGDSALYLCASSRRWGSYEQYFGPGTRLTVT.

This clonotype has only a few counts. The V and J genes are TRBV27 and TRBJ2-1; TRBD2 aligns across 8 bases. V gave up 6 bases and J gave up 10 bases; unmatched junction bases: 11. Germline V gene lookup returns CDR1 MNHEY and CDR2 SMNVEV (reference sequence). The CDR3 covers 14 residues. The DNA for the CDR3 is TGTGCCAGCAGACCTCCGGGGGGGGTGAGAGAGCAGTTCTTC. Translated: CASRPPGGVREQFF.

This clonotype was observed at least ten times. The CDR3 DNA follows: TGTGCCAGCCGACGACCCCAAGAGACCCAGTACTTC. It encodes CASRRPQETQYF. The J gene is TRBJ2-5, the V gene TRBV2, with D hard to call. Per the germline V gene, CDR1 is SNHLY and CDR2 is FYNNEI. V lost 8 bases and J 1 base, leaving 8 bases between the germline ends. The CDR3 consists of 12 residues.

Points on this clonotype: This clone may be a read error of a much larger clone one base away. The chain is built from TRBV12-3 or TRBV12-4 and TRBJ1-5; 9 bases are shared with TRBD1. The CDR3 has 15 residues. Trimming at V came to 6 bases and at J to 11 bases, leaving 14 bases not matched to a gene. CDR3 in DNA: TGTGCCAGCAGCCCGACAGGGGGAGTTTCGCAGTCCCAGCATTTT. This gives the protein CASSPTGGVSQSQHF.